This T cell receptor (beta chain) came from a study of cytomegalovirus exposure and HLA in healthy donors. The overall study: The early release's HLA-typed donors yielded 80 million to 95 million unique TCRs.

Unrecorded immune exposure was likely among donors, who were nominally healthy when sampled. Amplification used 60 Vbeta primers and 13 Jbeta primers. The data were produced by immunoSEQ multiplex PCR, yet TCRdb's version contains in-frame clones alone and is incomplete. Of approximately 77,000 clones detected, 65% to 85% appear once; the ten largest clones hold 4% to 5%. Sequencing was performed on PBMCs. The TCR comes from a man aged 60-69 years in good health and CMV-seropositive.

The CDR3 bases are TGTGCCAGCAGCTTAGCACTAGCTACCTACAATGAGCAGTTCTTC. Its translation is CASSLALATYNEQFF. This chain uses TRBV7-8 with TRBJ2-1; the D gene is possibly TRBD2 (6 bases). Germline CDR1 and CDR2: SGHVS and FQNEAQ. V was cut by 0 bases and J by 2 bases, with 8 bases left in between. CDR3 length equals 15 residues.